This T cell receptor (beta chain) was profiled in a study of Ad26.COV2.S vaccination and SARS-CoV-2 variants. Repertoires were generated with immunoSEQ multiplex PCR, while TCRdb's copy carries only in-frame clones and drops some. The sample contains hundreds of thousands of clones, 89% of which appear only once. As for treatment: roughly 18 received Ad26.COV2.S at low or high dose, single or two shots; about 5 received placebo; per-sample allocation not given. The samples date from day 63 after the first vaccine or placebo injection. The CDR3 loop spans 13 amino acids. V was shortened by 6 bases and J by 4 bases, with 9 bases between the two germline ends. CDR1 is SGHTA and CDR2 is FQGTGA in the germline V gene.

The rearrangement uses TRBV7-3 and TRBJ2-2; D is undetermined. The specimen comprised peripheral blood, sampled in a trial of Ad26.COV2.S vaccine versus placebo. The TCR originated in a person aged 18-60 years who received the Ad26.COV2.S COVID-19 vaccine or a placebo. The CDR3 DNA reads TGTGCCAGCAGACCGGACCTCACCGGGGAGCTGTTTTTT. Encoded protein: CASRPDLTGELFF. The full variable domain, in which reference TRBV7-3 and TRBJ2-2 provide the parts outside the CDR3, is GAGVSQTPSNKVTEKGKYVELRCDPISGHTALYWYRQSLGQGPEFLIYFQGTGAADDSGLPNDRFFAVRPEGSVSTLKIQRTERGDSAVYLCASRPDLTGELFFGEGSRLTVL.